This record looks at one TCR beta chain sequence and its context. The sample comes from a study of blood T cells in healthy people across ages. The authors ran a second PCR of about 6 to 11 cycles using a sample-barcoded 5' primer and a J-beta primer mix. Unique molecular identifiers of 12 random nucleotides labeled each cDNA. TCRdb re-analysed the 5' RACE reads in MiXCR, keeping a single row per CDR3 protein. This table holds roughly 1,000,000 distinct CDR3 sequences, around 25% found once. The length of the CDR3 is 13 residues. Germline V gene data show CDR1 as LGHDT and CDR2 as YNNKEL (reference sequence). The sample also formed part of further work on T cells of mothers and their children. As reported in that work: Regardless of relatedness, pairs show thymic selection shaping TCR recombination output in a similar manner.

The sequence came from a girl aged 2 to 9 in good health. Input material: blood. The rearrangement links TRBV3-1 to TRBJ2-7; D gene uncertain. Gene TRBJ2-1 matches the end of the DNA better, so the J call may be wrong. The CDR3 DNA reads TGTGCCAGCAGCCAAGATCCGGATGAGGAGCAGTTCTTC. Its protein is CASSQDPDEEQFF.